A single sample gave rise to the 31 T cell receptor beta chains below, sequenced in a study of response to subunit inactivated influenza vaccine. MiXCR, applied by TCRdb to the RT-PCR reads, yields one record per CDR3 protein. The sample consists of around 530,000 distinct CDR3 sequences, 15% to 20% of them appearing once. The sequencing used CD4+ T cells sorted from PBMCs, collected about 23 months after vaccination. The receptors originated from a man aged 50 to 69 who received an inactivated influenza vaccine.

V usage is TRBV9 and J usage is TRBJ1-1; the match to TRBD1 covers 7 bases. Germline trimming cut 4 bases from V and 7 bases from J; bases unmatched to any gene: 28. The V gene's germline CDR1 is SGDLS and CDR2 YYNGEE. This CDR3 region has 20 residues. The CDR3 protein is CASSPPPGGDSFLEQVEAFF. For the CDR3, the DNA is TGTGCCAGCAGCCCACCACCCGGGGGGGACAGCTTCCTTGAACAGGTTGAAGCTTTCTTT. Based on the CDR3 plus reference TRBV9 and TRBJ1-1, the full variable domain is DSGVTQTPKHLITATGQRVTLRCSPRSGDLSVYWYQQSLDQGLQFLIQYYNGEERAKGNILERFSAQQFPDLHSELNLSSLELGDSALYFCASSPPPGGDSFLEQVEAFFGQGTRLTVV.

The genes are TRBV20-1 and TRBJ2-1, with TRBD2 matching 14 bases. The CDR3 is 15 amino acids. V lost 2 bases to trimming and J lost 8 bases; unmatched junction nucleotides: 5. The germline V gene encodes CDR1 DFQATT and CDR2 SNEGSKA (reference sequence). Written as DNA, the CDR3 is TGCAGTGCTAGAAGGGGACTAGCGGGAGCGCATGAGCAGTTCTTC. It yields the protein CSARRGLAGAHEQFF.

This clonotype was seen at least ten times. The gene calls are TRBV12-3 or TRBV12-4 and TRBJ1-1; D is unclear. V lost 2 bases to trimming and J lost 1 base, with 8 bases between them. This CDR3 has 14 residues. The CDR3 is CASSLLHRNTEAFF. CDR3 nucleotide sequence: TGTGCCAGCAGTTTATTGCACAGGAACACTGAAGCTTTCTTT.

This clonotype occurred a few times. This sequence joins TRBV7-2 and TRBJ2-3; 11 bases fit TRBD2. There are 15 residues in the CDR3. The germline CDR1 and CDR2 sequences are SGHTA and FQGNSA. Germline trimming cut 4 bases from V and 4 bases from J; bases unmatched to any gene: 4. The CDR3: CASSWTSGLSDTQYF. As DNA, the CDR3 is TGTGCCAGCAGCTGGACTAGCGGGTTGTCAGATACGCAGTATTTT.

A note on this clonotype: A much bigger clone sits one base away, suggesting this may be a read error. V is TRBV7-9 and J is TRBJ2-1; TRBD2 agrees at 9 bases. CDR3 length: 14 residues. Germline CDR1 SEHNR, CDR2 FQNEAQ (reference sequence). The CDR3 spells CARSFGTSNDEQFF. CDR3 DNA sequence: TGTGCCAGAAGCTTTGGGACTAGCAACGATGAGCAGTTCTTC.

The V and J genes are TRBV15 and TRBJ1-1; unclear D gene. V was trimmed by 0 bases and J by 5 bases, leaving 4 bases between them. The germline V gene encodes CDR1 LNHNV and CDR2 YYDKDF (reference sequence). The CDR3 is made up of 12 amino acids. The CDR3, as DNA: TGTGCCACCAGCAGAGATGGGACTGAAGCTTTCTTT. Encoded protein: CATSRDGTEAFF. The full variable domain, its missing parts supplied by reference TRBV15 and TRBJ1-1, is DAMVIQNPRYQVTQFGKPVTLSCSQTLNHNVMYWYQQKSSQAPKLLFHYYDKDFNNEADTPDNFQSRRPNTSFCFLDIRSPGLGDTAMYLCATSRDGTEAFFGQGTRLTVV.

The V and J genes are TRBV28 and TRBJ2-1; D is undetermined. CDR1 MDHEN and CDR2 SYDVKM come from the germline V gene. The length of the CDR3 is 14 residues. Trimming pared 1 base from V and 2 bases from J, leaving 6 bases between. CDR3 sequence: CASSLYPPYNEQFF. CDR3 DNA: TGTGCCAGCAGTTTATACCCTCCCTACAATGAGCAGTTCTTC.

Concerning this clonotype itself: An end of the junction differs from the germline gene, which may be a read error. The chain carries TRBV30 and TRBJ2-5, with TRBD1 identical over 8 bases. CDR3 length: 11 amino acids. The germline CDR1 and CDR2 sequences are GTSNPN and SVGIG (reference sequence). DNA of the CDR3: TGTGCCTGGAGTGTTGGACAGGGTGAGCGCTTC. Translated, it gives CAWSVGQGERF.

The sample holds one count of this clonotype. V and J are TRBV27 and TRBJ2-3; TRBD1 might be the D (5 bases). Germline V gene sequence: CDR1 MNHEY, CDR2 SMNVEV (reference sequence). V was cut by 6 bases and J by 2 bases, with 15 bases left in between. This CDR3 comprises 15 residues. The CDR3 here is CASRQTVKTTDTQYF. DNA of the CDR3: TGTGCCAGCAGGCAGACAGTTAAAACCACAGATACGCAGTATTTT.

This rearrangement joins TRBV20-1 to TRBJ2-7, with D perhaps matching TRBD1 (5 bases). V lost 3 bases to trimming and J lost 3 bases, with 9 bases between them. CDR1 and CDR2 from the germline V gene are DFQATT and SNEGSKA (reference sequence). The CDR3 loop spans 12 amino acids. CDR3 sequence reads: CSASPRVYEQYF. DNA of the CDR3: TGCAGTGCTAGCCCCAGGGTCTACGAGCAGTACTTC.

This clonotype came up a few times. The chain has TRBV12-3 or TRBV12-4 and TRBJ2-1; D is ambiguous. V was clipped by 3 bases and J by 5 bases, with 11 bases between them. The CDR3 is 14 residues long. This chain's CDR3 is CASSFSPHNNEQFF. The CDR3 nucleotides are TGTGCCAGCAGTTTTAGCCCTCATAACAATGAGCAGTTCTTC.

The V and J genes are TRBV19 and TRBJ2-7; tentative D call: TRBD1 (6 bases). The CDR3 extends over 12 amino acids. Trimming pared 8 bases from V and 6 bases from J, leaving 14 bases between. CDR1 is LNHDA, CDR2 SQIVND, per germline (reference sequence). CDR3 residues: CASSHLGGEQYF. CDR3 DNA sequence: TGTGCCAGTTCCCACTTAGGGGGCGAGCAGTACTTC.

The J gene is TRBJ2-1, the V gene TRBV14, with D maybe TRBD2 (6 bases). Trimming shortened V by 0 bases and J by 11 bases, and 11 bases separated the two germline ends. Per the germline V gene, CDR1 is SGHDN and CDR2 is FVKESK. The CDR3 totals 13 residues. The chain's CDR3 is CASSQDRAGKQFF. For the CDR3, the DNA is TGTGCCAGCAGCCAAGATCGTGCGGGGAAGCAGTTCTTC.

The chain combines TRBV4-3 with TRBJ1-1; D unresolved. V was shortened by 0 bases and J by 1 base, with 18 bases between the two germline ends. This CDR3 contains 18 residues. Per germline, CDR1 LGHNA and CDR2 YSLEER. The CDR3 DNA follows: TGCGCCAGCAGCCAAGAGGTAGACTTGAGATACCAGAACACTGAAGCTTTCTTT. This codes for CASSQEVDLRYQNTEAFF.

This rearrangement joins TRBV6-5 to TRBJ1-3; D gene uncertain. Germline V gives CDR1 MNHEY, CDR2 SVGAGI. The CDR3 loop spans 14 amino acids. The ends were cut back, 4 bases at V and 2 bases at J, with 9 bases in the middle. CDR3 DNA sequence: TGTGCCAGCAGTTTATTGGGAGCTGGAAACACCATATATTTT. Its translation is CASSLLGAGNTIYF.

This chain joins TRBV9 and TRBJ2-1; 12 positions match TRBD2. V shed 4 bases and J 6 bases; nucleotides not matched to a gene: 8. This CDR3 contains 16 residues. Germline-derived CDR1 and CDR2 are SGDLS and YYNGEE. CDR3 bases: TGTGCCAGCAGCTCCCGACTAGCGGGAGAGATCAATGAGCAGTTCTTC. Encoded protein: CASSSRLAGEINEQFF. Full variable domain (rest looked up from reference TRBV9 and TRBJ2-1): DSGVTQTPKHLITATGQRVTLRCSPRSGDLSVYWYQQSLDQGLQFLIQYYNGEERAKGNILERFSAQQFPDLHSELNLSSLELGDSALYFCASSSRLAGEINEQFFGPGTRLTVL.

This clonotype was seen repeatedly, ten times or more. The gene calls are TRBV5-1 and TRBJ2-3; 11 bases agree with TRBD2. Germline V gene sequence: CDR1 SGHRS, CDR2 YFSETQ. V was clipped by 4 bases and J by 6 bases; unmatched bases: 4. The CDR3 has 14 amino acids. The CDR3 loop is CASSDPSGRDTQYF. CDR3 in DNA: TGCGCCAGCAGCGATCCTAGCGGGAGGGATACGCAGTATTTT.

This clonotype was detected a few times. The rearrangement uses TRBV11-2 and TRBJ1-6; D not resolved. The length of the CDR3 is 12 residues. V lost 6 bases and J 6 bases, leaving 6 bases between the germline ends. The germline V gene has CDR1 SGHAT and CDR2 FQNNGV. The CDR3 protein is CASSLFNSPLHF. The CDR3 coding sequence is TGTGCCAGCAGTCTATTTAATTCACCCCTCCACTTT.

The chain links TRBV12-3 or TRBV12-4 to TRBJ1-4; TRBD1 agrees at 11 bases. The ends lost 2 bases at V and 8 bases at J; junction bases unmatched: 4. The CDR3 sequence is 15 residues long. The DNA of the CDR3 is TGTGCCAGCAGTTTACGGACAGGGGGCAGCGAAAAACTGTTTTTT. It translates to CASSLRTGGSEKLFF.

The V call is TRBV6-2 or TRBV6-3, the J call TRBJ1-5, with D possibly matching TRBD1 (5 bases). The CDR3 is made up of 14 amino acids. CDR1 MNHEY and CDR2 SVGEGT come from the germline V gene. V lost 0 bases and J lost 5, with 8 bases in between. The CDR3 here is CASSYSREYQPQHF. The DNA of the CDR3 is TGTGCCAGCAGTTACTCCAGGGAATATCAGCCCCAGCATTTT.

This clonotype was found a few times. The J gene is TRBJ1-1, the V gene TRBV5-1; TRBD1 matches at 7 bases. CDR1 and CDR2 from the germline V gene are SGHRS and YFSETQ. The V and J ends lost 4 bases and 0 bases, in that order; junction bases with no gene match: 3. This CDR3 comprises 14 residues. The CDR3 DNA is TGCGCCAGCAGCGTGACAGGGATGAACACTGAAGCTTTCTTT. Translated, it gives CASSVTGMNTEAFF. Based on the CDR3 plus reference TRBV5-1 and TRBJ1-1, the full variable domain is KAGVTQTPRYLIKTRGQQVTLSCSPISGHRSVSWYQQTPGQGLQFLFEYFSETQRNKGNFPGRFSGRQFSNSRSEMNVSTLELGDSALYLCASSVTGMNTEAFFGQGTRLTVV.

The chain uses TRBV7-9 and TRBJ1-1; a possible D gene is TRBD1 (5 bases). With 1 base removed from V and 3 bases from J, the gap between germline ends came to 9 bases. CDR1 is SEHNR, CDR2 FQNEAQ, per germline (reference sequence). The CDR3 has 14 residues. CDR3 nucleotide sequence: TGTGCCAGCAGCTTAGACGGGGCCTACACTGAAGCTTTCTTT. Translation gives CASSLDGAYTEAFF.

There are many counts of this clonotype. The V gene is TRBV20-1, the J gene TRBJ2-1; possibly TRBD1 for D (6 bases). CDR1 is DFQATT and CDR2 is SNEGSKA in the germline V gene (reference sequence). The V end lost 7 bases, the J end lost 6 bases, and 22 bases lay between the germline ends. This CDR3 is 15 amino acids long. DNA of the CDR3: TGCAGTGGAGAGTTTGGGGGACAAGGAGTCAATGAGCAGTTCTTC. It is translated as CSGEFGGQGVNEQFF.

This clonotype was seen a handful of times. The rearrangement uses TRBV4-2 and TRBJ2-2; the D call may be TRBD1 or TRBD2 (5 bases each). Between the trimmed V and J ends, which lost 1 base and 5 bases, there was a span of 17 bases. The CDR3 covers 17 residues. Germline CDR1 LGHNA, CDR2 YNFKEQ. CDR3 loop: CASSQAPGTQETGELFF. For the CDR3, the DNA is TGTGCCAGCAGCCAAGCTCCAGGGACCCAAGAAACCGGGGAGCTGTTTTTT.

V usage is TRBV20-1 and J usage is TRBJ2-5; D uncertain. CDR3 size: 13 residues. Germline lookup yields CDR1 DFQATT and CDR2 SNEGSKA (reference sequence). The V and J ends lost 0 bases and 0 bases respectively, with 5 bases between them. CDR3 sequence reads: CSARDSYQETQYF. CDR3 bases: TGCAGTGCTAGAGACTCGTACCAAGAGACCCAGTACTTC.

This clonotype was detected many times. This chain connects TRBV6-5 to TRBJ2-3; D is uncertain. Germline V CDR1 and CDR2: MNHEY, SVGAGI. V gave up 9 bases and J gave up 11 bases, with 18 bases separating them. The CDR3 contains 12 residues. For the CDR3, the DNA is TGTGCCAGTTCCGATGGTGGATCTAAGCAGTATTTT. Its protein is CASSDGGSKQYF.

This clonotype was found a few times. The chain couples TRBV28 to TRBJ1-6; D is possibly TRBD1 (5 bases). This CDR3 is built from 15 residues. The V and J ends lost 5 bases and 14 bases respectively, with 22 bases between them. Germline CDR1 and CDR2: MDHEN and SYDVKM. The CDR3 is CASSPLVGVGFALHF. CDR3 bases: TGTGCCAGCAGTCCCCTCGTGGGGGTAGGGTTTGCCCTCCACTTT.

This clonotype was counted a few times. The CDR3 coding sequence is TGCAGTGCTCATCCCCCCATTCAGCACAGCTCCTACAATGAGCAGTTCTTC. This sequence encodes CSAHPPIQHSSYNEQFF. The V gene is TRBV20-1, the J gene TRBJ2-1; D gene uncertain. There are 17 residues in the CDR3. Looked up from germline, CDR1 is DFQATT and CDR2 is SNEGSKA (reference sequence). Between the trimmed V and J ends, which lost 5 bases and 0 bases, there was a span of 20 bases.

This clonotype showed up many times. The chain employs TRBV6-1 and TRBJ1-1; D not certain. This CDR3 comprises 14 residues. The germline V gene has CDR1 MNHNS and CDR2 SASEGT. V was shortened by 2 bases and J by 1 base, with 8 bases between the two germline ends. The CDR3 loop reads CASSEMWRNTEAFF. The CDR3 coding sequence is TGTGCCAGCAGTGAAATGTGGAGGAACACTGAAGCTTTCTTT.

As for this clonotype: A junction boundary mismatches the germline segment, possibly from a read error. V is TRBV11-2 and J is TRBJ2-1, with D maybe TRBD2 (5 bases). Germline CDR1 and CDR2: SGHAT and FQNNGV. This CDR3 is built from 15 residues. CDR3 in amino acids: CASSLVLAPYDEQFF. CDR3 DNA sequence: TGTGCCAGCAGCTTAGTTTTAGCGCCCTACGATGAGCAGTTCTTC.

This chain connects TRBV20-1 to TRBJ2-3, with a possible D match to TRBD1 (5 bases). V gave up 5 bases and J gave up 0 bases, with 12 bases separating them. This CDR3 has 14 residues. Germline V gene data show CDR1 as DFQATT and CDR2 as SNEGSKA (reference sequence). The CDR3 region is CSARTSSSTDTQYF. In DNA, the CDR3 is TGCAGTGCTCGGACAAGTTCAAGCACAGATACGCAGTATTTT.